A single sample is the source of the 3 T cell receptor beta chains below, sequenced in a study of molecular identifiers for immune sequencing clone quantification. TCRdb independently ran MiXCR on the PCR reads; one entry per CDR3 protein. The sample holds more than 550,000 distinct CDR3 sequences, about 25% seen once. The specimen sequenced was naive CD8+ T cells from blood, with Jurkat cell RNA spiked in. The sample's subset: FACS-sorted CD8+CD4-CCR7+CD45RA+ naive T cells. The receptor set was obtained from a human donor in good health. Some libraries in this study had Jurkat cell RNA spiked in.

This clonotype has a single count. V is TRBV6-5 and J is TRBJ2-7; perhaps TRBD2 as D (5 bases). Trimming removed 8 bases from V and 5 bases from J, with 19 bases in between. This CDR3 region has 14 residues. CDR1 and CDR2 (germline): MNHEY, SVGAGI. CDR3 sequence: CASGPQVSGNEQYF. DNA for the CDR3: TGTGCCAGCGGACCCCAGGTCTCGGGGAACGAGCAGTACTTC.

This clonotype was seen many times. The V and J genes are TRBV14 and TRBJ2-6; unclear D gene. Germline V CDR1 and CDR2: SGHDN, FVKESK. The CDR3 covers 15 residues. Trimming left V 3 bases short and J 1 base short, with 7 bases between. CDR3 protein: CASSHDKSGANVLTF. The DNA of the CDR3 is TGTGCCAGCAGCCATGACAAGTCTGGGGCCAACGTCCTGACTTTC.

This clonotype was picked up many times. The chain couples TRBV13 to TRBJ2-3; tentatively, D is TRBD2 (5 bases). CDR1 PRHDT and CDR2 FYEKMQ come from the germline V gene (reference sequence). Trimming shortened V by 2 bases and J by 0 bases, and 9 bases separated the two germline ends. CDR3 size: 15 residues. The CDR3 sequence is CASSLRELSTDTQYF. CDR3 bases: TGTGCCAGCAGCTTACGGGAACTTAGCACAGATACGCAGTATTTT.